This is a list of T cell receptor beta chains from one sample in a study of technical replicates of blood from a handful of donors. TCRdb's copy holds only in-frame clones and misses some; the assay was immunoSEQ multiplex PCR. Counted here are about 71,000 clones, roughly 92% occurring once; the ten biggest clones make up 0.41%. Sequencing input: T cells isolated from PBMCs. The receptors shown here come from a human donor in good health. The conserved cysteine and the conserved F or W are not part of the CDR3 here. The D gene is left open where the match is weak.

CDR3 protein | D gene | V gene
SASLNSEAF | . | TRBV20-1
ASRDSLWAF | . | TRBV6-5
ASSPWGTANTGELF | TRBD1 | TRBV19
ASSLRRDNEQF | . | TRBV5-6
ASSPLQDRPYGYT | . | TRBV5-8
ASSDSYRDTEAF | . | TRBV6-4
ASSLPSPRSDEKLF | . | TRBV7-9
ASSFRQEVAGELF | . | TRBV5-1
ASVGSGSYEQY | . | TRBV7-9
ASSYDGEGGYT | . | TRBV6-5
ASSSGGMNTQY | . | TRBV6-6
ASSLRDSNRPQH | TRBD1 | TRBV4-1
ASSPQAGNEKLF | . | TRBV4-3
ASSLPLRAYNEQF | . | TRBV7-2
ASRTGLGFEKLF | . | TRBV19
ASSLAGREKPQH | . | TRBV5-8
ASSDSGYEQY | . | TRBV25-1
ASSQDYGGDYT | . | TRBV4-3
ASSQDLGTDTGELF | . | TRBV4-2
SANMNTEAF | . | TRBV20-1
ASSVFAAGGDEQY | TRBD2 | TRBV9
ASSSWQGEEKLF | TRBD1 | TRBV6-5
ASSYSLGGDQPQH | . | TRBV6-5
ASSYSGHLNTEAF | . | TRBV6-5
ASSLARWTGTGANVLT | TRBD1 | TRBV7-6
ASSVGQAGAEAF | TRBD1 | TRBV5-1
ASSLAAGEGLF | . | TRBV5-6
ASSPLPSSYNEQF | . | TRBV7-3
ASSPAGGGGETQY | . | TRBV11-2
ASSRIFGLAGSYNEQF | TRBD2 | TRBV7-9
ATSSRDRVYEQY | TRBD1 | TRBV15
ATSRGTSGSSEQF | TRBD2 | TRBV15
ASSLAPLAVQETQY | TRBD2 | TRBV5-1
ASLSGGFYTGELF | TRBD2 | TRBV28
ASSLAVGQGSEKLF | TRBD1 | TRBV7-9
ASSLVVGLDEQY | . | TRBV11-3